A selection of T cell receptor beta chains follows, all from one sample in a study of T cell changes during pregnancy in multiple sclerosis. Assay used: immunoSEQ multiplex PCR; TCRdb lists only in-frame clones, some missing. The sample gives around 40,000 clones, approximately 91% of which show up once; 0.39% is in the top ten. The material was CD4+ T cells from peripheral blood mononuclear cells, obtained in the second trimester of pregnancy. These receptors were obtained from a female donor with multiple sclerosis, enrolled in a pregnancy study. Both conserved end residues are trimmed from each CDR3. A D gene is named only where the DNA matches it firmly.

V gene	D gene	CDR3 protein
TRBV5-6	TRBD1	ASSSGTGGAYEQY
TRBV7-9	.	ASSSQTSSSYEQY
TRBV19	.	ASSPSGGRDT
TRBV4-2	TRBD2	ASSQFLGLAGLQLGEQY
TRBV5-6	.	ASSSGAGSGNTIY
TRBV12-2	.	ASRHEGLEKNIQY
TRBV5-1	TRBD1	ASNSGQGAGELF
TRBV28	.	ASSLLRNYGYT
TRBV6-1	.	ASSEALGTGYNEQF
TRBV5-6	.	ASSFGAQGGNQPQH
TRBV10-2	TRBD2	ASSEYSGTSDPYEQY
TRBV30	.	AWSVQPGNQPQH
TRBV6-5	.	ASSYWAGANTGELF
TRBV29-1	.	SVPGLRNTEAF
TRBV30	.	AWRPSSRNTEAF
TRBV18	TRBD1	ASSPRTGSFYEQY
TRBV6-5	TRBD1	ASRKDRDFLDTQY
TRBV11-3	.	ASSLDFRSEQF
TRBV4-3	.	ASSTTAGGIYGYT
TRBV2	.	ASSDGPFYGYT
TRBV29-1	TRBD2	SVKRGAGDIQY
TRBV7-7	.	ASSPESV
TRBV6-5	.	ASSYELANTEAF
TRBV25-1	.	ASSGSRGGDSPLH
TRBV19	TRBD2	ASSIGRTRNTGELF
TRBV29-1	TRBD1	SAEGQGGGYT
TRBV27	.	ASSPGPGRREKLF
TRBV13	TRBD2	ASSLVGLIQGPPGGEQY
TRBV19	TRBD1	ASGRDRRNQPQH
TRBV7-2	.	ASGSNYGYT
TRBV5-1	.	ASSPRTDGTQY
TRBV5-1	TRBD2	ASSSLLGLAGVSRSSYEQY
TRBV27	.	ASRLTGNTEAF
TRBV7-2	.	ASSNQGWLKEAF
TRBV7-6	.	ASSVRESGANVLT
TRBV5-6	TRBD1	ASSLGVGTGADGYT
TRBV6-6	TRBD1	ASSWDRDQPQH
TRBV5-1	TRBD2	ASSLGGLADQETQY
TRBV27	TRBD1	ASSSPGQSSVDTQY
TRBV12-5	TRBD1	ASGWLPKQGTLSYEQY